A selection of T cell receptor beta chains follows, all from one sample in a study of T cell changes during pregnancy in multiple sclerosis. Clones were read by immunoSEQ multiplex PCR, and TCRdb kept only the in-frame ones, dropping some. The sample shows 50,000 to 65,000 clones, roughly nine tenths of them seen only once. This material consisted of CD8+ T cells from peripheral blood mononuclear cells, taken before pregnancy. All receptors derive from a female donor with multiple sclerosis, enrolled in a pregnancy study. Each CDR3 is given with its conserved first and last residue. D genes are given only for firm matches. Rows give clone size only sometimes, using once, few, many, or a class for an expanded clone.

NA	TRBJ1-4	TRBD1	TRBV7-9	TGTGCCAGCAGCTCCCCAAGACAGGGGGCTAGGGAAAAACTGTTTTTT	CASSSPRQGAREKLFF
NA	TRBJ1-2	NA	TRBV7-6	TGTGCCAGCAGCTCGGGGTTAATCTATGGCTACACCTTC	CASSSGLIYGYTF
NA	TRBJ2-1	TRBD2	TRBV6-1	TGTGCCAGCAGCGAAGTATCGGGGGGCTCCTACAATGAGCAGTTCTTC	CASSEVSGGSYNEQFF
NA	TRBJ2-7	NA	TRBV7-3	TGTGCCAGCAGCCACGGGCCACCGGGGGCCTACGAGCAGTACTTC	CASSHGPPGAYEQYF
NA	TRBJ2-7	TRBD1	TRBV7-9	TGTGCCAGCAGTGACAGGGGGCGTTACGAGCAGTACTTC	CASSDRGRYEQYF
NA	TRBJ2-1	NA	TRBV4-1	TGCGCCAGCAGCCAAGGGTGGGGGCCCTCATCCTACAATGAGCAGTTCTTC	CASSQGWGPSSYNEQFF
NA	TRBJ2-1	NA	TRBV4-2	TGTGCCAGCAGCCAAGAGGGAGGTGGGGGAGGCGGCTACAATGAGCAGTTCTTC	CASSQEGGGGGGYNEQFF
NA	TRBJ2-1	TRBD1	TRBV5-1	TGCGCCAGCAGCTTGCCAGGGGTGGGGACAGGGAGGAATGAGCAGTTCTTC	CASSLPGVGTGRNEQFF
once	TRBJ2-7	NA	TRBV4-1	TGCGCCAGCAGCCAAGAGGGCGTCTACGAGCAGTACTTC	CASSQEGVYEQYF
once	TRBJ2-3	TRBD2	TRBV9	TGTGCCAGCGCTAGCGGGGGCACTTTAGATACGCAGTATTTT	CASASGGTLDTQYF
NA	TRBJ2-1	TRBD1	TRBV13	TGTGCCAGCAGCTGGGGGACAGGGAGCGATGAGCAGTTCTTC	CASSWGTGSDEQFF
NA	TRBJ2-7	NA	TRBV13	TGTGCCAGCAGCCCCGGAGGCGGGGCACAGTACTTC	CASSPGGGAQYF
NA	TRBJ2-7	TRBD1	TRBV5-4	TGTGCCAGCAGCTTGGGACAGGGAAACGAGCAGTACTTC	CASSLGQGNEQYF
NA	TRBJ1-1	NA	TRBV6-4	TGTGCCAGCAGTGACGGGGGGGGCACTGAAGCTTTCTTT	CASSDGGGTEAFF
NA	TRBJ2-1	TRBD2	TRBV6-1	TGTGCCAGCAGTGTCGGACTAGCGGGGGGGGGTTCCTACAATGAGCAGTTCTTC	CASSVGLAGGGSYNEQFF
NA	TRBJ2-1	TRBD2	TRBV27	TGTGCCAGCAGCCCTCAGAGCTGGACGACTAGCGGTCCGGGGAATGAGCAGTTCTTC	CASSPQSWTTSGPGNEQFF